This T cell receptor (beta chain) appears in the sequencing data of a study of cytomegalovirus exposure and HLA in healthy donors. Study results and limitations: In a later analysis, HLA-C alleles had the fewest associated TCRs, DRB1 alleles the most. Immune exposure was documented only through CMV serostatus.

Primers for the PCR totalled 60 Vbeta and 13 Jbeta. Produced via immunoSEQ multiplex PCR; TCRdb's table is partial and in-frame only. This sample carries approximately 72,000 clones, with more than 2.5% going to the ten biggest clones. In regard to this clone: Its antigen is currently unknown.

The CDR3 spans 14 residues. In germline, CDR1 is SGHTA, CDR2 FQGTGA. Trimming removed 0 bases at V and 4 bases at J, with 8 bases between. Sequenced input: PBMCs. The origin of this receptor is a middle-aged man in good health and CMV-seronegative. The rearrangement links TRBV7-3 to TRBJ2-3; perhaps TRBD1 as D (5 bases). CDR3 DNA: TGTGCCAGCAGCTTAACGCTCAGGGCAGATACGCAGTATTTT. Translated: CASSLTLRADTQYF.